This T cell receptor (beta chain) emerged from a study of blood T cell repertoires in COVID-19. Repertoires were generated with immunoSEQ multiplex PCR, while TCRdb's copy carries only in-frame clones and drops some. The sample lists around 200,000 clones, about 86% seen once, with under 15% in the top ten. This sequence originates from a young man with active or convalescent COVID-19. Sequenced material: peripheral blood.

The CDR3 DNA reads TGTGCCAGCAGCCCTGGGACAGGGTACACTGAAGCTTTCTTT. Translation: CASSPGTGYTEAFF. The genes are TRBV7-6 and TRBJ1-1, with TRBD1 identical over 9 bases. CDR1 SGHVS and CDR2 FNYEAQ come from the germline V gene. The CDR3 is 14 amino acids. Losses at the gene ends were 5 bases for V and 3 bases for J; bases not matched to a gene: 4.